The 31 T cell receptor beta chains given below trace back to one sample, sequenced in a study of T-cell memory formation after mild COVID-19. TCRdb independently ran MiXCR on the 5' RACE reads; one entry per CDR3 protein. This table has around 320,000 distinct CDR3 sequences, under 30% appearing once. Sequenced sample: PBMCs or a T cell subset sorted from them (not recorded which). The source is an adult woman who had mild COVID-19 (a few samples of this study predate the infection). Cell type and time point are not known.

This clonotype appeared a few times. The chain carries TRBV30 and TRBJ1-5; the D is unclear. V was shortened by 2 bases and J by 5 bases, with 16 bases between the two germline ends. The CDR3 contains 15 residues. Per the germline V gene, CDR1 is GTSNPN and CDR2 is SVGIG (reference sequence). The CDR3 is CAWSSGPPGYQPQHF. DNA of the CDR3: TGTGCCTGGAGTTCCGGGCCCCCAGGATATCAGCCCCAGCATTTT. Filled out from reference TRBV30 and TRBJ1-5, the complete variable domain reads SQTIHQWPATLVQPVGSPLSLECTVEGTSNPNLYWYRQAAGRGLQLLFYSVGIGQISSEVPQNLSASRPQDRQFILSSKKLLLSDSGFYLCAWSSGPPGYQPQHFGDGTRLSIL.

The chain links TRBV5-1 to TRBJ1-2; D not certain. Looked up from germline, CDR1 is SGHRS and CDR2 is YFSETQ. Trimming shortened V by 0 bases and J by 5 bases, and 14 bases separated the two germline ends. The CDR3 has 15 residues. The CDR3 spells CASSLAPPGSYGYTF. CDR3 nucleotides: TGCGCCAGCAGCTTGGCCCCCCCAGGATCTTATGGCTACACCTTC. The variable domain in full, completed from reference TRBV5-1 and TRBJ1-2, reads KAGVTQTPRYLIKTRGQQVTLSCSPISGHRSVSWYQQTPGQGLQFLFEYFSETQRNKGNFPGRFSGRQFSNSRSEMNVSTLELGDSALYLCASSLAPPGSYGYTFGSGTRLTVV.

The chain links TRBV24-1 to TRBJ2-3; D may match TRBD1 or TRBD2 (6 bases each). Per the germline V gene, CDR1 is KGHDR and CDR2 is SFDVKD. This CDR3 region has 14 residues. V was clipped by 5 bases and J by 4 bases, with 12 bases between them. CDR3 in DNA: TGTGCCACCAGTGTTGGAGGGGGAGCAGATACGCAGTATTTT. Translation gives CATSVGGGADTQYF.

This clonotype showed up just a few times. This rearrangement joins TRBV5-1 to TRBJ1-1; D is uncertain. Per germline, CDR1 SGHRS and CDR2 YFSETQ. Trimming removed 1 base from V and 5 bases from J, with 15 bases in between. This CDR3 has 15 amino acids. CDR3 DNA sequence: TGCGCCAGCAGCTTGAGGAATGGGGTCGGGACTGAAGCTTTCTTT. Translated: CASSLRNGVGTEAFF.

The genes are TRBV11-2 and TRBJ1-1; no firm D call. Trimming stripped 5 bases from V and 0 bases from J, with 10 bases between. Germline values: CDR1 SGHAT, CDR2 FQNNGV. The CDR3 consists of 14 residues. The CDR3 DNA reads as TGTGCCAGCAGCCCTAGCGTTATGAACACTGAAGCTTTCTTT. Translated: CASSPSVMNTEAFF.

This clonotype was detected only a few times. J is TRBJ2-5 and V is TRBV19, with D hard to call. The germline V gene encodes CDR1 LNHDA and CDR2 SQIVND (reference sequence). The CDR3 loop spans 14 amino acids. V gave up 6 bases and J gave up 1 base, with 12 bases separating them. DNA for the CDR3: TGTGCCAGTAGCCCGGGCCTGTCCCAAGAGACCCAGTACTTC. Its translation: CASSPGLSQETQYF.

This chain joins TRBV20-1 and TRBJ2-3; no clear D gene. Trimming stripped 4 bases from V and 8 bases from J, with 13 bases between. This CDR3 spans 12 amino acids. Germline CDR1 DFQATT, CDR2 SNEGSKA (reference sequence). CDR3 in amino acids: CSATPSWATQYF. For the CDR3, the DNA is TGCAGTGCTACCCCCTCGTGGGCTACGCAGTATTTT.

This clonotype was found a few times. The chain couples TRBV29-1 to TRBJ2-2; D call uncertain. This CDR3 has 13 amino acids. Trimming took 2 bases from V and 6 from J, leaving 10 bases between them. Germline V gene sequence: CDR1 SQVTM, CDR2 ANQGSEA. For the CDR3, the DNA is TGCAGCGTTGAATGGCGGAGTTCCGGGGAGCTGTTTTTT. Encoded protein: CSVEWRSSGELFF.

CDR3 in amino acids: CASSLPRDRSNTGELFF. For the CDR3, the DNA is TGTGCCAGCAGTCTCCCGCGGGACAGGTCGAACACCGGGGAGCTGTTTTTT. The genes are TRBV6-5 and TRBJ2-2; 8 nucleotides line up with TRBD1. Per germline, CDR1 MNHEY and CDR2 SVGAGI. Trimming at V came to 5 bases and at J to 0 bases, leaving 8 bases not matched to a gene. This CDR3 has 17 amino acids.

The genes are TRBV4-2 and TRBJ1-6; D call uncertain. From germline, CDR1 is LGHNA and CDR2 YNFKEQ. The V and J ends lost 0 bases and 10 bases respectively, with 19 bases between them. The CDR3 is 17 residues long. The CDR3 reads CASSQDKGSVSRSPLHF. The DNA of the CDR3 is TGTGCCAGCAGCCAAGATAAAGGTTCGGTTAGTAGGTCACCCCTCCACTTT.

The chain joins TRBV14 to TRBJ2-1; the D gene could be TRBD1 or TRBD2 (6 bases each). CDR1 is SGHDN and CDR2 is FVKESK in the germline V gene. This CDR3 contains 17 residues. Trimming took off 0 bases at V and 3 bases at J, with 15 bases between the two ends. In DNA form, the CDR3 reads TGTGCCAGCAGCCAAGATTTTCTGGGGGGCCTCTACAATGAGCAGTTCTTC. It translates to CASSQDFLGGLYNEQFF. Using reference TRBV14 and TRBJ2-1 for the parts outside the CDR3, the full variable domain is EAGVTQFPSHSVIEKGQTVTLRCDPISGHDNLYWYRRVMGKEIKFLLHFVKESKQDESGMPNNRFLAERTGGTYSTLKVQPAELEDSGVYFCASSQDFLGGLYNEQFFGPGTRLTVL.

Written as DNA, the CDR3 is TGTGCCAGCAGCAAACAGGGGGGGGCCAATGAAAAACTGTTTTTT. Translated, it gives CASSKQGGANEKLFF. The chain has TRBV11-2 and TRBJ1-4, with 8 bases fitting TRBD1. Germline V gene lookup returns CDR1 SGHAT and CDR2 FQNNGV. The V gene end was trimmed by 5 bases and the J gene end by 5 bases; junction bases not matched to a gene: 7. The CDR3 length is 15 residues.

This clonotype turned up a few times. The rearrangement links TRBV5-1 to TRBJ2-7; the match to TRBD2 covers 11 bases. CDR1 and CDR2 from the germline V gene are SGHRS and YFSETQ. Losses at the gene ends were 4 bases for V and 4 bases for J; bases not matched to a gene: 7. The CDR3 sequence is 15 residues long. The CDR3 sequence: CASSSTSGSWYEQYF. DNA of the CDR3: TGCGCCAGCAGCAGCACTAGCGGGAGTTGGTACGAGCAGTACTTC.

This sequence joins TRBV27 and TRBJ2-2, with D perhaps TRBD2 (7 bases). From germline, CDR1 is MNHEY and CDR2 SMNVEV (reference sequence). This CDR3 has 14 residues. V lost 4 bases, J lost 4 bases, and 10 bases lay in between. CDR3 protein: CASSSRGATGELFF. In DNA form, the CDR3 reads TGTGCCAGCAGTTCCCGGGGGGCCACCGGGGAGCTGTTTTTT.

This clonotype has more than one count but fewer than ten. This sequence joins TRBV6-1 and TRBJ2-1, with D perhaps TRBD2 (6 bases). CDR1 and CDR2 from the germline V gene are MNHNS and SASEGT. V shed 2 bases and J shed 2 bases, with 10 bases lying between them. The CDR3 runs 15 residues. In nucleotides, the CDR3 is TGTGCCAGCAGTGAATGGTGGGGGGCCTACAATGAGCAGTTCTTC. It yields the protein CASSEWWGAYNEQFF.

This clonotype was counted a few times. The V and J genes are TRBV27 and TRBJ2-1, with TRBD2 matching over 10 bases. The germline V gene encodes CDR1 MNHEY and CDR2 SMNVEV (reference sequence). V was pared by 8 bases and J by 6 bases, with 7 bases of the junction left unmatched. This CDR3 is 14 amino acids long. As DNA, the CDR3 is TGTGCCAGCGGCAAGCGGGGGGGCCCCAATGAGCAGTTCTTC. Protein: CASGKRGGPNEQFF.

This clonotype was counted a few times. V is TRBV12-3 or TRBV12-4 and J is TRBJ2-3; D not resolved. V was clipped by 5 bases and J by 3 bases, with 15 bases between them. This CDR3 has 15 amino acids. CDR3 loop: CASSNIRVRTDTQYF. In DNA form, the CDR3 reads TGTGCCAGCAGTAACATCCGGGTTAGAACAGATACGCAGTATTTT.

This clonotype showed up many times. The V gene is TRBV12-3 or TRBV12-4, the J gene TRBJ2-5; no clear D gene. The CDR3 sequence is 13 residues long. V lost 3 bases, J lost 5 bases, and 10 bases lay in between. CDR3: CASSFGVGETQYF. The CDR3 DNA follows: TGTGCCAGCAGTTTTGGGGTGGGGGAGACCCAGTACTTC.

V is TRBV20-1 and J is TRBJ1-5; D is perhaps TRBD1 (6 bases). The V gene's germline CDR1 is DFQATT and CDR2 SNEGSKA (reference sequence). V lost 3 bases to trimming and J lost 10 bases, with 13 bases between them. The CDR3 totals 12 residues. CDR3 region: CSARALQGPQHF. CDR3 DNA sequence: TGCAGTGCTAGGGCCTTACAGGGTCCCCAGCATTTT.

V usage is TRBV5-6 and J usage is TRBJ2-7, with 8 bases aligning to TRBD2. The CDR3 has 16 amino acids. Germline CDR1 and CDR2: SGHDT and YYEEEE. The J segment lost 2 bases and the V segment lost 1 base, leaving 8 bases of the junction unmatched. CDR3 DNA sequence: TGTGCCAGCAGCTTGAGTCCCAGCGGGGGAACCTACGAGCAGTACTTC. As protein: CASSLSPSGGTYEQYF.

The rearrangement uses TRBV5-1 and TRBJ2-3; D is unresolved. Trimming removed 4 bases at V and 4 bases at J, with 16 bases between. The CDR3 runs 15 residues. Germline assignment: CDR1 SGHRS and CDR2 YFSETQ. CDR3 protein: CASSLNPNGADTQYF. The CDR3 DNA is TGCGCCAGCAGCCTAAACCCAAATGGCGCAGATACGCAGTATTTT.

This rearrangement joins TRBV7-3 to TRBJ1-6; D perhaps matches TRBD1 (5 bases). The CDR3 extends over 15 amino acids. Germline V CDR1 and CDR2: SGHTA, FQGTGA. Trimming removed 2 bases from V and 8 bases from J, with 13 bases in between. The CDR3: CASSLDGTADSPLHF. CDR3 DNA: TGTGCCAGCAGCTTAGATGGGACGGCCGATTCACCCCTCCACTTT.

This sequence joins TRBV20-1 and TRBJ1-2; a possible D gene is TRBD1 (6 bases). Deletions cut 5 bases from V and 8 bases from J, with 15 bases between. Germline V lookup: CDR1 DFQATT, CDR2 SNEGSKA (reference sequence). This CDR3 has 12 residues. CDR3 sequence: CSAGGPFDGYTF. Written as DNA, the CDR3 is TGCAGTGCTGGGGGGCCCTTCGACGGCTACACCTTC.

This CDR3 reads CASSRTGTSGMYEQYF. The CDR3, as DNA: TGTGCCAGCAGCCGGACCGGGACTAGCGGAATGTACGAGCAGTACTTC. The rearrangement links TRBV7-8 to TRBJ2-7; 11 nucleotides match TRBD2. With V trimmed by 5 bases and J by 4 bases, 10 bases remained unmatched. Germline CDR1 is SGHVS and CDR2 is FQNEAQ. The CDR3 loop spans 16 amino acids.

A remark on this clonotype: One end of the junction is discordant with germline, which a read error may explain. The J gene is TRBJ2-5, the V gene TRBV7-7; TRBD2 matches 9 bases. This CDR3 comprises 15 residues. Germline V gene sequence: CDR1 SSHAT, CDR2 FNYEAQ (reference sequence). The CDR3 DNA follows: TGTGCTAGCAGCTTAGGACTAGCGCGTCAAGAGACCCAGTACTTC. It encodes CASSLGLARQETQYF.

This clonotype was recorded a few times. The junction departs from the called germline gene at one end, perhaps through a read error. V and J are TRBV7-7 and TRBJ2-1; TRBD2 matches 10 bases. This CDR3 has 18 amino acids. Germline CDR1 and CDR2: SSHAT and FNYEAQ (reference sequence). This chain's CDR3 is CASSLDPPSGSSYNEQFF. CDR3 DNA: TGTGCTAGCAGCTTAGACCCTCCTAGCGGGAGCTCCTACAATGAGCAGTTCTTC.

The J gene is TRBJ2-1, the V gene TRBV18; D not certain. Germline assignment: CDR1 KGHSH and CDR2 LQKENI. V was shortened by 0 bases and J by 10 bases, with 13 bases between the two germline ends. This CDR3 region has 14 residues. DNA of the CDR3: TGTGCCAGCTCACCACCGTACAAGGGTCTCGAGCAGTTCTTC. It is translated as CASSPPYKGLEQFF.

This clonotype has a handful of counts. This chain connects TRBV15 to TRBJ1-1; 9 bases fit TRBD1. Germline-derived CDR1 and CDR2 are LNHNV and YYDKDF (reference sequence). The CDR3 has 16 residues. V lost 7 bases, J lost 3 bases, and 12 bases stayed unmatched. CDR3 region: CATTEGDRERDTEAFF. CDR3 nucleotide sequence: TGTGCCACCACCGAGGGGGACAGGGAACGGGACACTGAAGCTTTCTTT.

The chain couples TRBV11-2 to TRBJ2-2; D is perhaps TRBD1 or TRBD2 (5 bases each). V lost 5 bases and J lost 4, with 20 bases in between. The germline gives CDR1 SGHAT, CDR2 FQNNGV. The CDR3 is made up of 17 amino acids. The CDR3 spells CASSPSSGTYFTGELFF. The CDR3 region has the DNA TGTGCCAGCAGCCCCAGCTCTGGGACCTATTTCACCGGGGAGCTGTTTTTT.

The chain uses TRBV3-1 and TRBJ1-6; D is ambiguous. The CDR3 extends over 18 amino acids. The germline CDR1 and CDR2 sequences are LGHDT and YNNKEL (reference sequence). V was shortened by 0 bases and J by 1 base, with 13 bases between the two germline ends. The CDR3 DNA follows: TGTGCCAGCAGCCAAGACTCTGCTGCTAGATCCTATAATTCACCCCTCCACTTT. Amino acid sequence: CASSQDSAARSYNSPLHF.

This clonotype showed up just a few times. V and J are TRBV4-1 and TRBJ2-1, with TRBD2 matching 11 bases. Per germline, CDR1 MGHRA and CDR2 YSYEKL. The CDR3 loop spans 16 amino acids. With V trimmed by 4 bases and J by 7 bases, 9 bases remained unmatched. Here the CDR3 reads CASSLYAGTSGNEQFF. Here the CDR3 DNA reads TGCGCCAGCAGCCTTTACGCCGGGACTAGCGGAAATGAGCAGTTCTTC.